The 10 T cell receptor beta chains below all came from one sample that was sequenced in a study of naive and memory T cell subsets. Findings and caveats of the study: Naive repertoires, especially CD8, held a few larger clonotypes, possibly memory cells re-expressing CD45RA.

The beta constant-region primer was an equimolar mix of two oligonucleotides covering TRBC1 and TRBC2. Ligated cDNA was amplified by four rounds of PCR with nested alpha and beta constant-region primers and SP2. MiXCR, applied by TCRdb to the UMI-ligation and nested PCR reads, yields one record per CDR3 protein. Here the sample spans approximately 150,000 distinct CDR3 sequences, about a fifth being singletons. Antigen specificity for these receptors is unknown. Sample: naive CD8+ T cells from blood. The receptor source for this set is a human donor in good health.

V and J are TRBV6-5 and TRBJ2-5; TRBD1 matches at 9 bases. The ends lost 5 bases at V and 3 bases at J; junction bases unmatched: 13. Germline CDR1 MNHEY, CDR2 SVGAGI. The CDR3 contains 17 residues. CDR3 amino acids: CASSLGTGLPTEETQYF. CDR3 coding DNA: TGTGCCAGCAGTCTCGGGACAGGGCTACCTACTGAAGAGACCCAGTACTTC.

The V gene is TRBV20-1, the J gene TRBJ2-7; TRBD1 agrees at 8 bases. In germline, CDR1 is DFQATT, CDR2 SNEGSKA (reference sequence). V lost 3 bases and J lost 2; bases outside the gene matches: 6. The CDR3 extends over 14 amino acids. CDR3 protein: CSARNVTGAYEQYF. In DNA, the CDR3 is TGCAGTGCTAGGAATGTGACAGGGGCCTACGAGCAGTACTTC.

This clonotype turned up a few times. The CDR3 spells CASSLSGQNEKYF. DNA of the CDR3: TGTGCCAGCAGCTTATCGGGACAGAATGAAAAGTACTTC. The chain is built from TRBV11-2 and TRBJ2-7, with 7 bases aligning to TRBD1. J lost 11 bases, V lost 2 bases, and 9 bases had no gene match. The CDR3 spans 13 residues. The germline CDR1 and CDR2 sequences are SGHAT and FQNNGV.

This clonotype was recorded many times. V gene TRBV29-1 combines with J gene TRBJ1-1; no definite D call. CDR1 and CDR2 (germline): SQVTM, ANQGSEA. V was clipped by 7 bases and J by 1 base, with 10 bases between them. The CDR3 sequence is 12 residues long. The CDR3 DNA sequence: TGCAGCGGGGCTGACGCGAACACTGAAGCTTTCTTT. It specifies CSGADANTEAFF.

The chain carries TRBV29-1 and TRBJ2-2; D possibly corresponds to TRBD1 (6 bases). Trimming took off 8 bases at V and 0 bases at J, with 10 bases between the two ends. Germline V gene lookup returns CDR1 SQVTM and CDR2 ANQGSEA. This CDR3 has 13 residues. CDR3 amino acids: CSLRTANTGELFF. DNA of the CDR3: TGCAGCCTCAGGACAGCGAACACCGGGGAGCTGTTTTTT.

This clonotype was seen only a few times. The genes are TRBV28 and TRBJ2-3; 9 bases map to TRBD1. The CDR3 has 13 amino acids. Germline V gene data show CDR1 as MDHEN and CDR2 as SYDVKM. The V gene end was trimmed by 10 bases and the J gene end by 3 bases; junction bases not matched to a gene: 5. The DNA for the CDR3 is TGTGCCACCCGGGACAGGGCTACAGATACGCAGTATTTT. This encodes CATRDRATDTQYF.

J is TRBJ2-1 and V is TRBV4-3; D gene ambiguous. In germline, CDR1 is LGHNA, CDR2 YSLEER. The CDR3 totals 16 residues. V was shortened by 0 bases and J by 7 bases, with 16 bases between the two germline ends. CDR3 DNA sequence: TGCGCCAGCAGCCAAGATACGAGTTTTTTGGGTAATGAGCAGTTCTTC. It is translated as CASSQDTSFLGNEQFF.

This chain joins TRBV12-3 or TRBV12-4 and TRBJ1-1, with a tentative D call TRBD1 (5 bases). V lost 8 bases and J lost 4, with 17 bases in between. CDR3 length: 14 residues. CDR3 region: CASSPGGGSTEAFF. The CDR3 DNA is TGTGCCAGCTCCCCCGGGGGGGGTAGCACTGAAGCTTTCTTT.

This clonotype has only a few counts. The gene calls are TRBV6-5 and TRBJ1-2, with 7 bases lining up with TRBD1. CDR3 length equals 16 residues. Per germline, CDR1 MNHEY and CDR2 SVGAGI. V was pared by 6 bases and J by 1 base, with 11 bases of the junction left unmatched. The CDR3, as DNA: TGTGCCAGCAGCCCAACTGGGACAGCTCTTAACTATGGCTACACCTTC. Its translation: CASSPTGTALNYGYTF.

This clonotype was counted only a few times. The chain carries TRBV6-5 and TRBJ2-3; D is undetermined. V was clipped by 5 bases and J by 4 bases, with 4 bases between them. Germline V gene sequence: CDR1 MNHEY, CDR2 SVGAGI. This CDR3 contains 11 residues. CDR3 bases: TGTGCCAGCAGTATATCAGATACGCAGTATTTT. This encodes CASSISDTQYF.